The T cell receptor beta chain described here comes from a study of blood T cell repertoires in COVID-19. Turning to the study itself: PBMCs, B-cell-depleted T cells, or T cells were the source of the cDNA or gDNA that made up the material.

In the study's own analysis: Scientists estimated how many nucleated cells there were by amplifying reference gene primers. The repertoire was sequenced with immunoSEQ multiplex PCR; TCRdb's copy has only in-frame clones and lacks some. V, J and clone size are taken as reported in that table, and D and trimming were inferred from the DNA itself. The table shows approximately 450,000 clones, with 80% to 90% occurring only once. V shed 6 bases, J shed 0 bases, and the junction held 7 bases outside the gene matches. Looked up from germline, CDR1 is SGHNT and CDR2 is YENEEA. The CDR3 has 16 residues. The study assigned cohorts using participant-reported clinical history. Donors in Cohort 3 who had recovered were those with two negative PCRs, healthcare professional clearance, or resolution of their symptoms. The count of this clone is one.

J is TRBJ2-1 and V is TRBV11-3; 8 bases are shared with TRBD1. Source material: PBMCs or T cells enriched from blood (not recorded which). This receptor was obtained from a man in his thirties or forties who had recovered from COVID-19. The CDR3 nucleotides are TGTGCCAGCAGTCGGACAGGGCTGACCTCCTACAATGAGCAGTTCTTC. Protein: CASSRTGLTSYNEQFF.